This T cell receptor (beta chain) appears in the sequencing data of a study of cytomegalovirus exposure and HLA in healthy donors. Study as a whole: About 85 million unique TCRs from HLA-typed donors were held in an early release of data. Study-level results: In a later analysis, about 17,000 TCR beta sequences were associated with HLA alleles at 0.05 false discovery rate. In a later analysis, HLA-associated TCR beta chains were more clonally expanded than equally common others.

13 Jbeta primers and 60 Vbeta primers were used for the PCR. This table comes from immunoSEQ multiplex PCR, and its TCRdb copy is limited to in-frame clones, with some not included. The sample has around 190,000 clones, 80% to 90% seen once. The CDR3 extends over 14 amino acids. Trimming at V came to 11 bases and at J to 3 bases, leaving 13 bases not matched to a gene. CDR1 and CDR2 from the germline V gene are MNHNS and SASEGT. Note on this clone: Antigen specificity is unknown.

Sequencing used PBMCs. The gene calls are TRBV6-1 and TRBJ2-7; 7 nucleotides agree with TRBD1. The TCR originated in a woman in her 30s in good health and CMV-seronegative. Here the CDR3 DNA reads TGTGCCCACCAAACAGGGGAGTCAGGCTACGAGCAGTACTTC. Translating gives CAHQTGESGYEQYF.